Below are 14 T cell receptor beta chains sequenced from a single sample in a study of blood T cell repertoires in COVID-19. TCRdb keeps only in-frame clones here, not all; method: immunoSEQ multiplex PCR. The sample holds over 85,000 clones, approximately 80% seen once. Material: peripheral blood. Receptors originate from a human donor in a cohort sampled during active COVID-19.

The V gene is TRBV5-6, the J gene TRBJ1-1, with 8 bases identical to TRBD1. Per the germline V gene, CDR1 is SGHDT and CDR2 is YYEEEE. V shed 4 bases, J shed 2 bases, and the junction held 7 bases outside the gene matches. The CDR3 loop spans 15 amino acids. As DNA, the CDR3 is TGTGCCAGCAGCCTCCGGGGACAGGTAAACACTGAAGCTTTCTTT. Residues: CASSLRGQVNTEAFF.

The chain is built from TRBV5-1 and TRBJ2-2, with 9 positions matching TRBD2. There are 16 residues in the CDR3. Losses at the gene ends were 2 bases for V and 2 bases for J; bases not matched to a gene: 4. Germline CDR1 and CDR2: SGHRS and YFSETQ. The CDR3 nucleotides are TGCGCCAGCAGCTTAGCGGGGGGATTAAACACCGGGGAGCTGTTTTTT. As protein: CASSLAGGLNTGELFF.

CDR3 sequence reads: CASSFLTGGDEKLFF. CDR3 nucleotide sequence: TGCGCCAGCAGCTTCCTAACAGGGGGGGACGAAAAACTGTTTTTT. The chain is built from TRBV5-1 and TRBJ1-4, with TRBD1 matching over 8 bases. V shed 2 bases, J shed 8 bases, and the junction held 8 bases outside the gene matches. Per the germline V gene, CDR1 is SGHRS and CDR2 is YFSETQ. CDR3 length equals 15 residues.

The chain couples TRBV11-2 to TRBJ2-1; TRBD2 matches 9 bases. Germline-derived CDR1 and CDR2 are SGHAT and FQNNGV. The CDR3 has 15 residues. The V gene end was trimmed by 4 bases and the J gene end by 3 bases; junction bases not matched to a gene: 4. The CDR3 loop is CASSSVAGDYNEQFF. The CDR3 DNA sequence: TGTGCCAGCAGCTCGGTAGCGGGGGACTACAATGAGCAGTTCTTC.

The rearrangement joins TRBV4-2 to TRBJ1-2; 12 bases map to TRBD1. Germline CDR1 LGHNA, CDR2 YNFKEQ. V shed 4 bases and J 7 bases; nucleotides not matched to a gene: 13. The length of the CDR3 is 17 residues. The CDR3 bases are TGTGCCAGCAGCCCAAGTAAAACTGGGACAGGGGGCTCTGGCTACACCTTC. Translation: CASSPSKTGTGGSGYTF.

The chain joins TRBV5-1 to TRBJ1-2, with 7 bases aligning to TRBD1. The V gene end was trimmed by 0 bases and the J gene end by 4 bases; junction bases not matched to a gene: 6. This CDR3 has 15 residues. Germline CDR1 is SGHRS and CDR2 is YFSETQ. The chain's CDR3 is CASSLAEGAIYGYTF. The CDR3 DNA is TGCGCCAGCAGCTTGGCGGAGGGGGCGATCTATGGCTACACCTTC.

This clone turned up a few times. The genes are TRBV6-2 or TRBV6-3 and TRBJ1-5; D is uncertain. CDR1 is MNHEY, CDR2 SVGEGT, per germline. This CDR3 has 13 amino acids. Trimming shortened V by 6 bases and J by 7 bases, and 13 bases separated the two germline ends. The CDR3 nucleotides are TGTGCCAGCAGCCCGAGGACGGGACAGCCCCAGCATTTT. Its translation is CASSPRTGQPQHF.

The chain uses TRBV5-6 and TRBJ1-2; D is possibly TRBD1 (5 bases). With 4 bases removed from V and 6 bases from J, the gap between germline ends came to 10 bases. Germline CDR1 reads SGHDT; CDR2 reads YYEEEE. This CDR3 region has 12 residues. The CDR3, as DNA: TGTGCCAGCAGCAAATGGGGCAATGGCTACACCTTC. It is translated as CASSKWGNGYTF.

V and J are TRBV4-1 and TRBJ2-3; TRBD2 matches 7 bases. Trimming cost V 1 base and J 0 bases; bases outside gene matches: 10. The CDR3 totals 18 residues. The germline V gene encodes CDR1 MGHRA and CDR2 YSYEKL. Here the CDR3 reads CASSQVGGGASSTDTQYF. Here the CDR3 DNA reads TGCGCCAGCAGCCAAGTTGGCGGGGGTGCCTCTAGCACAGATACGCAGTATTTT.

This chain links TRBV27 with TRBJ2-7, with 8 bases fitting TRBD1. The CDR3 runs 16 residues. The germline V gene encodes CDR1 MNHEY and CDR2 SMNVEV (reference sequence). V shed 5 bases and J 5 bases; nucleotides not matched to a gene: 14. CDR3 DNA: TGTGCCAGCAGTCCCGGGACAGGTTGGGCTTCGGACGAGCAGTACTTC. It yields the protein CASSPGTGWASDEQYF.

The chain uses TRBV6-2 or TRBV6-3 and TRBJ2-7; the match to TRBD1 covers 8 bases. The germline V gene encodes CDR1 MNHEY and CDR2 SVGEGT. The CDR3 runs 14 residues. V was pared by 0 bases and J by 6 bases, with 4 bases of the junction left unmatched. The CDR3 DNA is TGTGCCAGCAGTTACTCCGCAGGGGGCTTCGAGCAGTACTTC. It specifies CASSYSAGGFEQYF.

V gene TRBV4-3 combines with J gene TRBJ1-1, with 10 bases fitting TRBD1. J gave up 5 bases and V 2 bases, and 8 bases lay outside the gene matches. The CDR3 spans 16 residues. Germline V CDR1 and CDR2: LGHNA, YSLEER. CDR3 DNA: TGCGCCAGCAGCCAAAGACAGGGGGCCGGGAGTACTGAAGCTTTCTTT. It codes for CASSQRQGAGSTEAFF.

This clone appeared once. V gene TRBV7-2 combines with J gene TRBJ2-1, with D maybe TRBD1 (5 bases). Germline CDR1 and CDR2: SGHTA and FQGNSA. With 8 bases removed from V and 2 bases from J, the gap between germline ends came to 10 bases. The CDR3 loop spans 13 amino acids. The CDR3 region is CASGPGPYNEQFF. For the CDR3, the DNA is TGTGCCAGCGGGCCAGGGCCCTACAATGAGCAGTTCTTC.

CDR3 residues: CASSLSGVNTDTQYF. CDR3 sequence (DNA): TGCGCCAGCAGCTTGTCCGGGGTGAACACAGATACGCAGTATTTT. V usage is TRBV5-1 and J usage is TRBJ2-3; D might be TRBD2 (5 bases). Germline loops: CDR1 SGHRS, CDR2 YFSETQ. This CDR3 is built from 15 residues. V gave up 1 base and J gave up 2 bases, with 11 bases separating them.